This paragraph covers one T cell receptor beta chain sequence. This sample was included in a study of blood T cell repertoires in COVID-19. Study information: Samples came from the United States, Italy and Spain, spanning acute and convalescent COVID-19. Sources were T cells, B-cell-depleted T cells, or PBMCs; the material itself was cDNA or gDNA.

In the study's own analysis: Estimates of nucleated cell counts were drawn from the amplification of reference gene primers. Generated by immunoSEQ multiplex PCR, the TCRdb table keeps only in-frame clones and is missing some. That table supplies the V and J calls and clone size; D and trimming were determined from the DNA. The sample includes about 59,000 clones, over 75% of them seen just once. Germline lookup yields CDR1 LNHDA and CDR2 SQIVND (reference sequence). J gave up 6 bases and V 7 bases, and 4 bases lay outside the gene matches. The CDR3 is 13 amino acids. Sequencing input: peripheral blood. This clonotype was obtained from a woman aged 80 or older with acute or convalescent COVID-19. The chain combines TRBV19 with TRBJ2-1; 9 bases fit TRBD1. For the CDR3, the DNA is TGTGCCAGTACGGACAGGGGACCCAATGAGCAGTTCTTC. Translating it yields CASTDRGPNEQFF.